This entry lists 2 T cell receptor beta chains sequenced from one sample in a study of chemoradiotherapy in HPV16-positive cancers. TCRdb's copy holds only in-frame clones and misses some; the assay was immunoSEQ multiplex PCR. The sample carries a few thousand clones, around 70% recorded once. This specimen was tumor tissue, taken from a patient who underwent chemoradiotherapy. The receptors come from a human donor with HPV-associated anogenital cancer.

This clone was observed a few times. The chain has TRBV7-2 and TRBJ2-7, with 8 bases matching TRBD1. There are 14 residues in the CDR3. Unmatched junction bases numbered 5, after V lost 5 bases and J lost 2 bases. Germline V lookup: CDR1 SGHTA, CDR2 FQGNSA. CDR3 DNA: TGTGCCAGCAGCGTCGGGACAGGAGCCTACGAGCAGTACTTC. It encodes CASSVGTGAYEQYF.

The chain joins TRBV7-6 to TRBJ2-1; D ambiguous. This CDR3 is 15 amino acids long. Germline lookup yields CDR1 SGHVS and CDR2 FNYEAQ. Trimming took 1 base from V and 0 from J, leaving 7 bases between them. CDR3 in DNA: TGTGCCAGCAGCTTAGGGACGAGCTCCTACAATGAGCAGTTCTTC. Its translation is CASSLGTSSYNEQFF.